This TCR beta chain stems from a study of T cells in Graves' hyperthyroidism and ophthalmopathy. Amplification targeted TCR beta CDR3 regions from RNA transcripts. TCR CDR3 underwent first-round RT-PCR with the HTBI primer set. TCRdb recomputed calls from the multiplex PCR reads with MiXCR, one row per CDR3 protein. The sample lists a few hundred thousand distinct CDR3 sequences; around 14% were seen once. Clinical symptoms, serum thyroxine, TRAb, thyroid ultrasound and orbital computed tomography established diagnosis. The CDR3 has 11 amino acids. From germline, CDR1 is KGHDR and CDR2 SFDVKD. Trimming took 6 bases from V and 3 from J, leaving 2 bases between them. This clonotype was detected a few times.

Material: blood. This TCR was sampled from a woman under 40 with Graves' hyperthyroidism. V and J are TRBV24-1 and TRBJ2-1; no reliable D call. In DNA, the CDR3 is TGTGCCACCAGTTTCTACAATGAGCAGTTCTTC. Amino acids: CATSFYNEQFF.